The 17 T cell receptor beta chains below come from one sample, sequenced in a study of identical twins (dated by TCRdb to 2016 to 2017). Library prep was done by 5' RACE. Instrument used: Illumina HiSeq 2000. Using fastp trimming at Q25 and MiXCR clonotype assembly, TCRdb reanalyzed the public sequencing data and kept in-frame beta chains. All rows with the same CDR3 protein become a single entry with the most common DNA and genes. The sample table records just over 450,000 distinct CDR3 sequences; 14% of these occur just once. Around 0.57% of the sample goes to the ten largest clones. A further study also used this sample, focusing on yellow fever vaccine responses in identical twins.

Sequencing used CD4+ T cells sorted from blood. Source of these receptors: a young woman in good health.

This chain joins TRBV6-5 and TRBJ2-1, with 7 bases identical to TRBD2. Losses at the gene ends were 4 bases for V and 3 bases for J; bases not matched to a gene: 6. CDR3 length: 15 amino acids. Germline CDR1 and CDR2: MNHEY and SVGAGI. The CDR3 DNA reads TGTGCCAGCAGTTCACCAGCGGGGAGCTACAATGAGCAGTTCTTC. It encodes CASSSPAGSYNEQFF.

The chain carries TRBV28 and TRBJ2-7; D perhaps matches TRBD1 (5 bases). V lost 5 bases, J lost 3 bases, and 14 bases lay in between. The V gene's germline CDR1 is MDHEN and CDR2 SYDVKM. The CDR3 is 14 amino acids. The CDR3 loop is CASSLIQDHYEQYF. The CDR3 DNA sequence: TGTGCCAGCAGTCTCATACAGGATCACTACGAGCAGTACTTC.

This clonotype appeared many times. This rearrangement joins TRBV27 to TRBJ2-5; TRBD1 aligns across 8 bases. Germline V CDR1 and CDR2: MNHEY, SMNVEV (reference sequence). This CDR3 has 15 amino acids. V was pared by 4 bases and J by 3 bases, with 7 bases of the junction left unmatched. CDR3 loop: CASSSLRTGKETQYF. The CDR3 DNA reads as TGTGCCAGCAGTTCGTTAAGGACAGGGAAAGAGACCCAGTACTTC.

This chain connects TRBV28 to TRBJ1-2; D is uncertain. Looked up from germline, CDR1 is MDHEN and CDR2 is SYDVKM. The CDR3 is 15 residues long. Trimming took off 6 bases at V and 6 bases at J, with 20 bases between the two ends. CDR3 sequence: CASSSPFGRAHGYTF. The DNA of the CDR3 is TGTGCCAGCAGCTCCCCTTTTGGGCGGGCCCATGGCTACACCTTC.

In this sample, this clonotype turned up a few times. The genes are TRBV29-1 and TRBJ1-1, with no clear D. The CDR3 has 17 amino acids. Germline values: CDR1 SQVTM, CDR2 ANQGSEA. Trimming shortened V by 6 bases and J by 1 base, and 24 bases separated the two germline ends. CDR3 DNA sequence: TGCAGCGTGATGAATCGTCTTAAGTTTGGGCAGAACACTGAAGCTTTCTTT. Its translation is CSVMNRLKFGQNTEAFF. Looking up the rest from reference TRBV29-1 and TRBJ1-1 gives the full variable domain: SAVISQKPSRDICQRGTSLTIQCQVDSQVTMMFWYRQQPGQSLTLIATANQGSEATYESGFVIDKFPISRPNLTFSTLTVSNMSPEDSSIYLCSVMNRLKFGQNTEAFFGQGTRLTVV.

The rearrangement links TRBV6-2 or TRBV6-3 to TRBJ2-7, with 9 nucleotides matching TRBD1. The germline CDR1 and CDR2 sequences are MNHEY and SVGEGT. Trimming cost V 6 bases and J 2 bases; bases outside gene matches: 8. This CDR3 has 15 amino acids. This CDR3 is CASRRTGQGTYEQYF. In nucleotides, the CDR3 is TGTGCCAGCAGGCGAACGGGACAGGGAACCTACGAGCAGTACTTC.

This clonotype appeared many times. This sequence joins TRBV5-1 and TRBJ2-3; D unclear. The CDR3 consists of 14 residues. Trimming pared 6 bases from V and 6 bases from J, leaving 17 bases between. CDR1 is SGHRS, CDR2 YFSETQ, per germline. The CDR3 loop is CASNLGTSKDTQYF. The CDR3 region has the DNA TGCGCCAGCAACCTGGGCACATCGAAGGATACGCAGTATTTT.

The chain uses TRBV9 and TRBJ2-1; 7 nucleotides line up with TRBD1. The V gene end was trimmed by 7 bases and the J gene end by 4 bases; junction bases not matched to a gene: 5. This CDR3 comprises 13 residues. Germline V gene lookup returns CDR1 SGDLS and CDR2 YYNGEE. The CDR3 DNA is TGTGCCAGCGTACAGGGGCCTTACAATGAGCAGTTCTTC. Translation: CASVQGPYNEQFF.

This rearrangement joins TRBV20-1 to TRBJ2-1; D may be TRBD1 (6 bases). There are 15 residues in the CDR3. Trimming stripped 0 bases from V and 3 bases from J, with 12 bases between. The germline V gene encodes CDR1 DFQATT and CDR2 SNEGSKA (reference sequence). In nucleotides, the CDR3 is TGCAGTGCTAGAGACGCCCGGGACAACTACAATGAGCAGTTCTTC. It translates to CSARDARDNYNEQFF.

The CDR3 sequence: CASSPGTGAETQYF. CDR3 nucleotide sequence: TGTGCCAGCAGCCCGGGGACAGGAGCAGAGACCCAGTACTTC. V and J are TRBV11-2 and TRBJ2-5, with 8 bases aligning to TRBD1. This CDR3 has 14 amino acids. Germline CDR1 reads SGHAT; CDR2 reads FQNNGV. The V and J ends lost 5 bases and 4 bases, in that order; junction bases with no gene match: 6.

The chain recombines TRBV29-1 with TRBJ2-3, with 8 bases matching TRBD2. The CDR3 loop spans 13 amino acids. Germline CDR1 SQVTM, CDR2 ANQGSEA. The V gene end was trimmed by 5 bases and the J gene end by 6 bases; junction bases not matched to a gene: 7. The DNA of the CDR3 is TGCAGCGTTCCCGGGGGGGCGAGGGATACGCAGTATTTT. It encodes CSVPGGARDTQYF.

This CDR3 reads CASGIIRLAGEQYF. The DNA for the CDR3 is TGTGCCAGCGGAATCATACGACTAGCAGGAGAGCAGTACTTC. The chain recombines TRBV28 with TRBJ2-7, with 7 bases aligning to TRBD2. The germline gives CDR1 MDHEN, CDR2 SYDVKM. Unmatched junction bases numbered 14, after V lost 8 bases and J lost 7 bases. The CDR3 loop spans 14 amino acids.

This clonotype was seen repeatedly, ten times or more. This chain uses TRBV21-1 with TRBJ1-1; the table's D call TRBD1 went unverified against the DNA. TRBV21-1 is labeled a pseudogene. The CDR3 covers 12 residues. The CDR3 region is CASSKGDTEAFF. The CDR3 bases are TGTGCCAGCAGCAAGGGGGACACTGAAGCTTTCTTT.

This clonotype was observed a few times. This chain connects TRBV7-2 to TRBJ2-7, with 8 bases lining up with TRBD1. V lost 3 bases to trimming and J lost 4 bases; unmatched junction nucleotides: 8. Per the germline V gene, CDR1 is SGHTA and CDR2 is FQGNSA. CDR3 length: 15 residues. The chain's CDR3 is CASSLTGVAQYEQYF. CDR3 bases: TGTGCCAGCAGCTTGACAGGGGTTGCTCAGTACGAGCAGTACTTC.

This clonotype was found a few times. This chain joins TRBV29-1 and TRBJ2-4; 8 positions agree with TRBD1. V lost 7 bases to trimming and J lost 3 bases; unmatched junction nucleotides: 11. Germline assignment: CDR1 SQVTM and CDR2 ANQGSEA. The CDR3 spans 15 residues. The CDR3 DNA is TGCAGCGCCCTCGGCCGACAGGGGAGCAAAAACATTCAGTACTTC. Translation gives CSALGRQGSKNIQYF.

This clonotype was detected a few times. The genes are TRBV29-1 and TRBJ2-5; 12 nucleotides line up with TRBD2. The germline V gene has CDR1 SQVTM and CDR2 ANQGSEA. CDR3 length equals 18 residues. V lost 4 bases and J lost 4; bases outside the gene matches: 16. The CDR3 loop reads CSVARFGLAGGVRETQYF. The CDR3 region has the DNA TGCAGCGTTGCCCGATTTGGGCTAGCGGGGGGGGTCAGAGAGACCCAGTACTTC.

This clonotype turned up a few times. This rearrangement joins TRBV20-1 to TRBJ2-2, with D possibly matching TRBD2 (6 bases). Looked up from germline, CDR1 is DFQATT and CDR2 is SNEGSKA (reference sequence). The length of the CDR3 is 15 residues. The germline V and J ends were trimmed by 0 bases and 0 bases, with 8 bases remaining between them. This CDR3 is CSARDSSANTGELFF. CDR3 nucleotide sequence: TGCAGTGCTAGAGACTCTAGCGCGAACACCGGGGAGCTGTTTTTT.